The sequence of this T cell receptor (beta chain) was determined in a study of T cell changes during pregnancy in multiple sclerosis. CDR1 is LNHDA and CDR2 is SQIVND in the germline V gene (reference sequence). The CDR3 has 14 residues. About this clone itself: A read error may produce the germline difference seen at one junction end.

Produced via immunoSEQ multiplex PCR; TCRdb's table is partial and in-frame only. The table has 40,000 to 50,000 clones, 75% to 95% seen once; the top ten hold 0.7%. Sequenced material: CD4+ T cells from peripheral blood mononuclear cells, taken before pregnancy. This rearrangement joins TRBV19 to TRBJ1-1; 7 bases line up with TRBD1. This clonotype was sampled from a female donor with multiple sclerosis, enrolled in a pregnancy study. In DNA, the CDR3 is TGTGCCAGTATTAAGGGCAGGGGGAACTCTGAAGCTTTCTTT. This sequence encodes CASIKGRGNSEAFF.